Listed here are 27 T cell receptor beta chains from one sample, sequenced in a study of T cell responses to AZD1222 COVID-19 vaccine. Assay: immunoSEQ multiplex PCR; the TCRdb copy retains only in-frame clones and omits some. The sample has more than 55,000 clones, about 80% seen once. Source: peripheral blood, taken 28 days after the second AZD1222 dose. Every receptor here comes from an adult who received the AZD1222 COVID-19 vaccine.

Notes on this clone: The junction does not match germline at one end; this may be a read error. This chain uses TRBV5-6 with TRBJ1-1; 7 nucleotides match TRBD1. The CDR3 runs 14 residues. Germline V gene sequence: CDR1 SGHDT, CDR2 YYEEEE. CDR3 amino acids: CASSLGTVNTKAFF. The CDR3 coding sequence is TGTGCCAGCAGCTTAGGGACAGTGAACACTAAAGCTTTCTTT.

The V call is TRBV6-5, the J call TRBJ2-3, with D tentatively TRBD1 or TRBD2 (6 bases each). Trimming removed 8 bases from V and 1 base from J, with 13 bases in between. The CDR3 has 14 amino acids. Germline V CDR1 and CDR2: MNHEY, SVGAGI. In nucleotides, the CDR3 is TGTGCCAGCGCCGGGGGCGCGGGCACAGATACGCAGTATTTT. Translated, it gives CASAGGAGTDTQYF.

This clone occurred a few times. This chain links TRBV7-8 with TRBJ2-1; maybe TRBD2 (6 bases). Germline CDR1 is SGHVS and CDR2 is FQNEAQ. The CDR3 length is 12 residues. The V end was cut by 8 bases, the J end by 7 bases, with 12 bases between. Written as DNA, the CDR3 is TGTGCCAGCCGCCCTCGGGGGAATGAGCAGTTCTTC. It is translated as CASRPRGNEQFF.

This chain links TRBV28 with TRBJ1-1; D ambiguous. Germline V gene lookup returns CDR1 MDHEN and CDR2 SYDVKM. The CDR3 extends over 14 amino acids. The V end was cut by 6 bases, the J end by 9 bases, with 20 bases between. CDR3 in amino acids: CASSLEEGQAQAFF. CDR3 nucleotides: TGTGCCAGCAGCCTGGAAGAGGGCCAGGCGCAAGCTTTCTTT.

The genes are TRBV7-9 and TRBJ2-2; D unclear. Trimming cost V 0 bases and J 0 bases, with 8 bases left between them. This CDR3 is 16 amino acids long. Germline lookup yields CDR1 SEHNR and CDR2 FQNEAQ (reference sequence). CDR3 protein: CASSLALRSNTGELFF. The CDR3 coding sequence is TGTGCCAGCAGCTTAGCGCTCCGTTCGAACACCGGGGAGCTGTTTTTT.

The J gene is TRBJ1-6, the V gene TRBV7-2; possibly TRBD1 for D (5 bases). CDR1 is SGHTA, CDR2 FQGNSA, per germline. With 4 bases removed from V and 7 bases from J, the gap between germline ends came to 14 bases. This CDR3 has 15 amino acids. The CDR3 DNA follows: TGTGCCAGCAGCTCGCCGGGGGACGGGAATTCACCCCTCCACTTT. It translates to CASSSPGDGNSPLHF.

The chain uses TRBV7-6 and TRBJ2-4, with TRBD2 matching over 11 bases. This CDR3 region has 16 residues. Germline V gene sequence: CDR1 SGHVS, CDR2 FNYEAQ. J lost 7 bases, V lost 4 bases, and 9 bases had no gene match. CDR3 nucleotide sequence: TGTGCCAGCAGCTCTTTAGCGGGGGGGCCTGAGAACATTCAGTACTTC. This encodes CASSSLAGGPENIQYF.

V is TRBV30 and J is TRBJ1-2; weak D call: TRBD1 (5 bases). The CDR3 totals 12 residues. The V gene lost 3 bases and the J gene lost 6 bases, with 11 bases spanning the gap. Germline CDR1 GTSNPN, CDR2 SVGIG (reference sequence). CDR3 region: CAWRSRAHGYTF. The CDR3 nucleotides read TGTGCCTGGAGATCCAGGGCTCATGGCTACACCTTC.

The genes are TRBV20-1 and TRBJ1-1, with D possibly matching TRBD1 (6 bases). The CDR3 contains 14 residues. Trimming removed 3 bases from V and 6 bases from J, with 17 bases in between. In germline, CDR1 is DFQATT, CDR2 SNEGSKA (reference sequence). The CDR3 sequence: CSASQGKSRSEAFF. For the CDR3, the DNA is TGCAGTGCTAGTCAGGGGAAATCGAGGTCTGAAGCTTTCTTT.

V and J are TRBV2 and TRBJ2-2; D perhaps matches TRBD2 (6 bases). Germline values: CDR1 SNHLY, CDR2 FYNNEI. The CDR3 runs to 13 residues. V lost 5 bases and J 4 bases, leaving 8 bases between the germline ends. The CDR3 nucleotides read TGTGCCAGCAGTTGGGACTTCACCGGGGAGCTGTTTTTT. Protein sequence: CASSWDFTGELFF.

The chain is built from TRBV2 and TRBJ2-3; a possible D gene is TRBD2 (6 bases). Trimming took off 5 bases at V and 9 bases at J, with 15 bases between the two ends. This CDR3 is built from 13 residues. Germline V gene data show CDR1 as SNHLY and CDR2 as FYNNEI. CDR3 coding DNA: TGTGCCAGCAGTCCGGGCGGCGGAGGGACGCAGTATTTT. Translating it yields CASSPGGGGTQYF.

Only one count was recorded for this clone. This chain uses TRBV6-1 with TRBJ2-2; D possibly matches TRBD1 or TRBD2 (5 bases each). The CDR3 loop spans 15 amino acids. Germline CDR1 MNHNS, CDR2 SASEGT. Trimming took off 3 bases at V and 4 bases at J, with 12 bases between the two ends. CDR3 in amino acids: CASSEQIGATGELFF. In DNA, the CDR3 is TGTGCCAGCAGTGAGCAAATCGGGGCCACCGGGGAGCTGTTTTTT.

This chain joins TRBV9 and TRBJ1-6; the match to TRBD1 covers 9 bases. This CDR3 is 16 amino acids long. V trimming: 4 bases; J trimming: 10 bases; junction bases outside the gene matches: 12. Germline values: CDR1 SGDLS, CDR2 YYNGEE. CDR3 protein: CASSPQGTGINSPLHF. CDR3 coding DNA: TGTGCCAGCAGCCCTCAAGGGACAGGGATTAACTCACCCCTCCACTTT. The full variable domain, completed using reference TRBV9 and TRBJ1-6, is DSGVTQTPKHLITATGQRVTLRCSPRSGDLSVYWYQQSLDQGLQFLIQYYNGEERAKGNILERFSAQQFPDLHSELNLSSLELGDSALYFCASSPQGTGINSPLHFGNGTRLTVT.

This sequence joins TRBV6-1 and TRBJ2-7; D gene uncertain. Germline assignment: CDR1 MNHNS and CDR2 SASEGT. CDR3 size: 13 residues. V lost 2 bases and J lost 7, with 12 bases in between. CDR3 DNA: TGTGCCAGCAGTGAAACGGCGGTAGTAGAGCAGTACTTC. Translated: CASSETAVVEQYF.

This sequence joins TRBV9 and TRBJ2-7; TRBD1 might be the D (6 bases). CDR3 length: 16 residues. Germline assignment: CDR1 SGDLS and CDR2 YYNGEE. Trimming removed 3 bases at V and 5 bases at J, with 21 bases between. The DNA of the CDR3 is TGTGCCAGCAGCGCGCACAACAGGGTAACAATCGACGAGCAGTACTTC. Amino acids: CASSAHNRVTIDEQYF.

This clone occurred a few times. V gene TRBV11-3 combines with J gene TRBJ1-6; a weak D match, TRBD1 (6 bases). The CDR3 sequence is 15 residues long. Germline loops: CDR1 SGHNT, CDR2 YENEEA. V lost 3 bases to trimming and J lost 6 bases, with 12 bases between them. CDR3 in amino acids: CASSFSGVVNSPLHF. CDR3 nucleotides: TGTGCCAGCAGCTTTTCAGGGGTAGTTAATTCACCCCTCCACTTT.

V is TRBV14 and J is TRBJ1-2, with D possibly TRBD1 on 6 matching bases. V was shortened by 2 bases and J by 6 bases, with 16 bases between the two germline ends. The CDR3 is made up of 15 amino acids. Germline V gene sequence: CDR1 SGHDN, CDR2 FVKESK. The CDR3 loop is CASSQLRRGQDGYTF. The CDR3 region has the DNA TGTGCCAGCAGCCAACTTAGGAGGGGACAAGATGGCTACACCTTC.

The chain carries TRBV27 and TRBJ2-3, with D perhaps matching TRBD1 or TRBD2 (5 bases each). The germline V gene encodes CDR1 MNHEY and CDR2 SMNVEV (reference sequence). The CDR3 has 14 amino acids. Trimming removed 6 bases from V and 4 bases from J, with 14 bases in between. The CDR3 nucleotides are TGTGCCAGCAGGGGGGTAGGGGAATCAGATACGCAGTATTTT. It yields the protein CASRGVGESDTQYF.

This chain uses TRBV9 with TRBJ2-3, with D perhaps matching TRBD2 (6 bases). The CDR3 loop spans 17 amino acids. Germline V gene sequence: CDR1 SGDLS, CDR2 YYNGEE. V was cut by 4 bases and J by 3 bases, with 21 bases left in between. Here the CDR3 DNA reads TGTGCCAGCAGCACCCGCGGGGCCGGGAGTGGTACAGATACGCAGTATTTT. Translating gives CASSTRGAGSGTDTQYF.

CDR3: CASKPWAGVPDTQYF. CDR3 DNA: TGCGCCAGTAAACCTTGGGCGGGGGTCCCAGATACGCAGTATTTT. The V gene is TRBV10-2, the J gene TRBJ2-3; the match to TRBD2 covers 7 bases. Trimming removed 9 bases from V and 4 bases from J; junction bases left unmatched: 13. Germline CDR1 reads WSHSY; CDR2 reads SAAADI. CDR3 length: 15 residues.

The chain carries TRBV6-5 and TRBJ1-4; 9 nucleotides match TRBD1. Germline values: CDR1 MNHEY, CDR2 SVGAGI. The CDR3 totals 16 residues. V gave up 2 bases and J gave up 10 bases; unmatched junction bases: 11. DNA of the CDR3: TGTGCCAGCAGTTACCCCCCCGGGACAGGGAGTGGAAAACTGTTTTTT. It is translated as CASSYPPGTGSGKLFF.

This rearrangement joins TRBV11-1 to TRBJ2-7, with 9 bases identical to TRBD1. The CDR3 runs 14 residues. Germline-derived CDR1 and CDR2 are SGHAT and FQDESV (reference sequence). V lost 5 bases to trimming and J lost 7 bases; unmatched junction nucleotides: 9. The CDR3: CASSQTGGRKEQYF. DNA for the CDR3: TGTGCCAGCAGCCAAACAGGGGGCCGGAAGGAGCAGTACTTC.

CDR3: CATSDSQGDEQYF. The CDR3 DNA reads as TGTGCCACCAGTGATTCCCAGGGGGACGAGCAGTACTTC. V gene TRBV24-1 combines with J gene TRBJ2-7, with 7 bases fitting TRBD1. J lost 5 bases, V lost 2 bases, and 2 bases had no gene match. Germline CDR1 is KGHDR and CDR2 is SFDVKD. This CDR3 spans 13 amino acids.

This clone appeared a single time. V and J are TRBV19 and TRBJ1-2; D is ambiguous. The V end was cut by 6 bases, the J end by 4 bases, with 21 bases between. The CDR3 extends over 16 amino acids. The germline CDR1 and CDR2 sequences are LNHDA and SQIVND (reference sequence). The CDR3 nucleotides are TGTGCCAGTAGCACGGCCATACAGATATCCCCCTATGGCTACACCTTC. Protein product: CASSTAIQISPYGYTF. The full variable domain, its missing parts supplied by reference TRBV19 and TRBJ1-2, is DGGITQSPKYLFRKEGQNVTLSCEQNLNHDAMYWYRQDPGQGLRLIYYSQIVNDFQKGDIAEGYSVSREKKESFPLTVTSAQKNPTAFYLCASSTAIQISPYGYTFGSGTRLTVV.

The chain links TRBV5-1 to TRBJ2-1, with TRBD2 identical over 13 bases. Germline assignment: CDR1 SGHRS and CDR2 YFSETQ. The CDR3 is 16 residues long. Losses at the gene ends were 7 bases for V and 7 bases for J; bases not matched to a gene: 11. The CDR3 DNA sequence: TGCGCCAGCTCTTCACAGGGACTAGCGGGGCGTAATGAGCAGTTCTTC. The encoded protein is CASSSQGLAGRNEQFF.

V gene TRBV13 combines with J gene TRBJ2-2, with D perhaps matching TRBD2 (5 bases). This CDR3 is built from 13 residues. Looked up from germline, CDR1 is PRHDT and CDR2 is FYEKMQ (reference sequence). The V end lost 7 bases, the J end lost 3 bases, and 9 bases lay between the germline ends. The CDR3 bases are TGTGCCAGCAATTACGGGGACACCGGGGAGCTGTTTTTT. Protein sequence: CASNYGDTGELFF.

V is TRBV7-3 and J is TRBJ2-3; D is unclear. The CDR3 loop spans 13 amino acids. Germline CDR1 reads SGHTA; CDR2 reads FQGTGA. V lost 5 bases, J lost 5 bases, and 11 bases lay in between. This CDR3 is CASSRTHRDTQYF. CDR3 nucleotides: TGTGCCAGCAGCCGAACCCACAGAGATACGCAGTATTTT.